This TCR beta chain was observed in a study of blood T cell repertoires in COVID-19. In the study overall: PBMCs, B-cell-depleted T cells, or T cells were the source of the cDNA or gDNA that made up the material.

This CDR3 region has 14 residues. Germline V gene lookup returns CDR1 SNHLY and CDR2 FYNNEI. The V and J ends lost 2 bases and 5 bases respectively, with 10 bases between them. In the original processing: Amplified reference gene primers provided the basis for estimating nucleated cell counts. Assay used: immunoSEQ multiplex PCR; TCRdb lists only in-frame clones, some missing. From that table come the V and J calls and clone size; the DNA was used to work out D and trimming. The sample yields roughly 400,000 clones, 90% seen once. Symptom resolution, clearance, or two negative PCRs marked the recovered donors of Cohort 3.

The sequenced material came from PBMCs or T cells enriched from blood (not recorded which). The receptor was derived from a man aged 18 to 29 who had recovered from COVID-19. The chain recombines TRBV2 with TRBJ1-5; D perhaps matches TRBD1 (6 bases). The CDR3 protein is CASSERTEYQPQHF. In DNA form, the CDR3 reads TGTGCCAGCAGTGAAAGGACAGAGTATCAGCCCCAGCATTTT.